A single sample is the source of the 28 T cell receptor beta chains below, sequenced in a study of T cells in narcolepsy. Sequencing used immunoSEQ multiplex PCR; TCRdb keeps in-frame clones, though not all of them. The repertoire holds some 30,000 clones, with roughly three quarters as singletons. Sequencing was performed on memory (CD45RA-) CD4+ T cells from blood. The receptors were sampled from a human donor in good health.

The chain joins TRBV19 to TRBJ1-5, with a tentative D call TRBD1 (5 bases). This CDR3 is built from 15 residues. Germline V gene data show CDR1 as LNHDA and CDR2 as SQIVND (reference sequence). Trimming took off 2 bases at V and 8 bases at J, with 16 bases between the two ends. CDR3 nucleotide sequence: TGTGCCAGTAGTATAAAGGGGCCCCGCATTAAGCCCCAGCATTTT. Amino acids: CASSIKGPRIKPQHF.

The V call is TRBV6-1, the J call TRBJ1-1; 9 nucleotides line up with TRBD1. This CDR3 has 12 amino acids. V lost 5 bases to trimming and J lost 11 bases; unmatched junction nucleotides: 6. From germline, CDR1 is MNHNS and CDR2 SASEGT. The CDR3 DNA reads TGTGCCAGCAGTACAGGGGGCTACATGGCTTTCTTT. It is translated as CASSTGGYMAFF.

This chain connects TRBV6-1 to TRBJ2-7; no reliable D call. V was shortened by 7 bases and J by 4 bases, with 8 bases between the two germline ends. The CDR3 consists of 11 residues. The germline V gene has CDR1 MNHNS and CDR2 SASEGT. The chain's CDR3 is CASTLGYEQYF. The CDR3 nucleotides read TGTGCCAGCACCTTAGGGTACGAGCAGTACTTC.

The chain couples TRBV19 to TRBJ1-2, with D possibly matching TRBD1 (5 bases). The CDR3 is 15 amino acids. Between the trimmed V and J ends, which lost 1 base and 2 bases, there was a span of 11 bases. Germline V gives CDR1 LNHDA, CDR2 SQIVND (reference sequence). As DNA, the CDR3 is TGTGCCAGTAGTATAGCGGCCAGGGAAAACTATGGCTACACCTTC. Translated, it gives CASSIAARENYGYTF.

The rearrangement uses TRBV5-1 and TRBJ2-5; a possible D gene is TRBD2 (6 bases). The J call may be faulty, since TRBJ2-7 better matches the DNA end. Germline V gene data show CDR1 as SGHRS and CDR2 as YFSETQ. This CDR3 has 15 residues. The CDR3 reads CASSLGGYEGGEQYF. CDR3 nucleotide sequence: TGCGCCAGCAGCTTGGGGGGTTATGAGGGAGGCGAGCAGTACTTC.

V usage is TRBV6-5 and J usage is TRBJ2-2; a possible D gene is TRBD1 (6 bases). Germline assignment: CDR1 MNHEY and CDR2 SVGAGI. Deletions cut 6 bases from V and 5 bases from J, with 13 bases between. The CDR3 is 14 residues long. CDR3 in amino acids: CASSRDTRTGELFF. The CDR3 DNA reads TGTGCCAGCAGCCGGGACACGCGAACCGGGGAGCTGTTTTTT.

This clone was observed once. This chain connects TRBV6-1 to TRBJ2-5, with 9 positions matching TRBD2. V dropped 6 bases and J dropped 5; count of bases not matched to a gene: 10. CDR1 and CDR2 (germline): MNHNS, SASEGT. This CDR3 comprises 15 residues. The CDR3 DNA is TGTGCCAGCAGGCCTAACCTTAGCGGGGGTGAGACCCAGTACTTC. The encoded protein is CASRPNLSGGETQYF.

CDR3 protein: CATSRTGEQFF. The CDR3 DNA follows: TGTGCCACCAGCAGGACAGGTGAGCAGTTCTTC. This chain connects TRBV15 to TRBJ2-1; TRBD1 might be the D (6 bases). CDR1 is LNHNV and CDR2 is YYDKDF in the germline V gene (reference sequence). This CDR3 contains 11 residues. Trimming cost V 3 bases and J 9 bases, with 6 bases left between them.

A few counts support this clone. This chain links TRBV6-5 with TRBJ1-5; the D is unclear. Deletions cut 5 bases from V and 5 bases from J, with 10 bases between. Germline-derived CDR1 and CDR2 are MNHEY and SVGAGI. The CDR3 covers 13 residues. CDR3 sequence reads: CASSPVRDQPQHF. The DNA for the CDR3 is TGTGCCAGCAGTCCCGTACGGGATCAGCCCCAGCATTTT.

This chain links TRBV13 with TRBJ2-1; 14 nucleotides align to TRBD2. This CDR3 has 19 amino acids. Germline-derived CDR1 and CDR2 are PRHDT and FYEKMQ (reference sequence). J lost 7 bases, V lost 4 bases, and 15 bases had no gene match. As DNA, the CDR3 is TGTGCCAGCAGCTCCTCAGGACTAGCGGGAGGAAAGAGTAATAATGAGCAGTTCTTC. Protein product: CASSSSGLAGGKSNNEQFF.

Turning to this clone: Compared with germline, one end of the junction differs, possibly owing to a read error. The V and J genes are TRBV10-3 and TRBJ2-1; maybe TRBD1 (7 bases). CDR3 length equals 14 residues. Germline CDR1 and CDR2: ENHRY and SYGVKD. The CDR3 sequence: CAIGDRAGGNEQFF. The CDR3 coding sequence is TGTGCCATCGGTGACAGGGCCGGAGGGAATGAGCAGTTCTTC.

The chain combines TRBV6-1 with TRBJ2-7; TRBD2 aligns across 7 bases. V lost 8 bases to trimming and J lost 3 bases; unmatched junction nucleotides: 7. Germline CDR1 is MNHNS and CDR2 is SASEGT. CDR3 length: 13 amino acids. This CDR3 reads CASQVGGYYEQYF. CDR3 DNA: TGTGCCAGCCAGGTCGGGGGGTACTACGAGCAGTACTTC.

The chain is built from TRBV10-3 and TRBJ2-7; D remains ambiguous. This CDR3 is 12 amino acids long. The V end lost 5 bases, the J end lost 6 bases, and 11 bases lay between the germline ends. Germline CDR1 reads ENHRY; CDR2 reads SYGVKD. The CDR3 here is CAISTTSTEQYF. CDR3 coding DNA: TGTGCCATCAGTACCACATCGACCGAGCAGTACTTC.

V is TRBV14 and J is TRBJ2-1; D is unclear. The CDR3 sequence is 17 residues long. The germline gives CDR1 SGHDN, CDR2 FVKESK. V lost 0 bases to trimming and J lost 0 bases, with 12 bases between them. This CDR3 is CASSQEKTRSSYNEQFF. The CDR3 DNA follows: TGTGCCAGCAGCCAAGAGAAGACGCGTAGCTCCTACAATGAGCAGTTCTTC.

This clone was seen a handful of times. This rearrangement joins TRBV21-1 to TRBJ1-4. TRBV21-1 is an annotated pseudogene. The CDR3 loop spans 12 amino acids. The CDR3 nucleotides are TGTGCCCTTCTCCGAGGTAATGAAAAACTGTTTTTT. This codes for CALLRGNEKLFF.

The chain uses TRBV19 and TRBJ1-1; D is possibly TRBD1 (5 bases). Trimming cost V 4 bases and J 2 bases, with 14 bases left between them. CDR1 LNHDA and CDR2 SQIVND come from the germline V gene (reference sequence). The CDR3 runs 15 residues. The CDR3 bases are TGTGCCAGTAGTACAGACAGCTACCTAAACACTGAAGCTTTCTTT. Translated: CASSTDSYLNTEAFF. Supplemented by reference TRBV19 and TRBJ1-1, the full variable domain reads DGGITQSPKYLFRKEGQNVTLSCEQNLNHDAMYWYRQDPGQGLRLIYYSQIVNDFQKGDIAEGYSVSREKKESFPLTVTSAQKNPTAFYLCASSTDSYLNTEAFFGQGTRLTVV.

The CDR3 is CATKMTGYYGYTF. The CDR3 nucleotides are TGTGCCACCAAAATGACAGGGTACTATGGCTACACCTTC. V gene TRBV6-6 combines with J gene TRBJ1-2; TRBD1 aligns across 7 bases. The trim removed 10 bases at V and 3 bases at J, leaving 8 bases unmatched. The CDR3 length is 13 residues. Germline lookup yields CDR1 MNHNY and CDR2 SVGAGI (reference sequence).

In this sample, this clone turned up once. Here the CDR3 reads CASSDRGIYGYTF. For the CDR3, the DNA is TGTGCCAGCAGTGATCGAGGGATCTATGGCTACACCTTC. This chain uses TRBV2 with TRBJ1-2; D not resolved. V lost 3 bases, J lost 4 bases, and 9 bases lay in between. The CDR3 runs 13 residues. Germline CDR1 reads SNHLY; CDR2 reads FYNNEI.

The rearrangement links TRBV5-1 to TRBJ1-2, with D possibly matching TRBD1 (5 bases). V was trimmed by 1 base and J by 2 bases, leaving 12 bases between them. Looked up from germline, CDR1 is SGHRS and CDR2 is YFSETQ. This CDR3 is 15 amino acids long. The CDR3 protein is CASSLMGTSNYGYTF. The CDR3 DNA reads as TGCGCCAGCAGCTTGATGGGGACCTCCAACTATGGCTACACCTTC.

This chain links TRBV19 with TRBJ1-1, with D possibly being TRBD1 (6 bases). The CDR3 runs to 14 residues. Germline CDR1 and CDR2: LNHDA and SQIVND (reference sequence). Trimming took 5 bases from V and 1 from J, leaving 11 bases between them. CDR3 bases: TGTGCCAGTAGTGGCGGACAGACGAACACTGAAGCTTTCTTT. Translation: CASSGGQTNTEAFF.

V and J are TRBV10-3 and TRBJ1-5, with D maybe TRBD1 (5 bases). The CDR3 covers 13 residues. Germline-derived CDR1 and CDR2 are ENHRY and SYGVKD. The ends were cut back, 5 bases at V and 3 bases at J, with 8 bases in the middle. DNA of the CDR3: TGTGCCATCAGTCGGGACTCCAATCAGCCCCAGCATTTT. This gives the protein CAISRDSNQPQHF.

To note about this clone: Other nucleotide sequences in the sample specify the same CDR3. This chain uses TRBV6-1 with TRBJ1-2; D remains ambiguous. In germline, CDR1 is MNHNS, CDR2 SASEGT. The length of the CDR3 is 12 residues. V dropped 4 bases and J dropped 6 bases, with 9 bases sitting between them. This CDR3 is CASSVQGNGYTF. Here the CDR3 DNA reads TGTGCCAGCAGTGTGCAAGGTAATGGCTACACCTTC.

The CDR3 region is CAWTQSQGYYGYTF. CDR3 bases: TGTGCCTGGACCCAATCCCAGGGGTACTATGGCTACACCTTC. J is TRBJ1-2 and V is TRBV30; tentatively, D is TRBD1 (6 bases). CDR1 and CDR2 (germline): GTSNPN, SVGIG (reference sequence). The CDR3 sequence is 14 residues long. The V end lost 4 bases, the J end lost 3 bases, and 15 bases lay between the germline ends.

The chain is built from TRBV2 and TRBJ1-5; a weak D match, TRBD1 (6 bases). V was pared by 6 bases and J by 3 bases, with 9 bases between. Germline lookup yields CDR1 SNHLY and CDR2 FYNNEI. The CDR3 has 13 residues. CDR3 DNA sequence: TGTGCCAGCAGGAGGGGGGTCAATCAGCCCCAGCATTTT. This codes for CASRRGVNQPQHF.

This clone was seen more than once but under ten times. This chain connects TRBV6-6 to TRBJ2-7; a weak D match, TRBD2 (6 bases). The germline V and J ends were trimmed by 0 bases and 0 bases, with 9 bases remaining between them. This CDR3 is built from 15 residues. The germline CDR1 and CDR2 sequences are MNHNY and SVGAGI (reference sequence). The CDR3: CASSYSRGNSYEQYF. DNA for the CDR3: TGTGCCAGCAGTTACTCTCGGGGGAACTCCTACGAGCAGTACTTC.

This rearrangement joins TRBV29-1 to TRBJ2-1, with D unclear. V was pared by 6 bases and J by 3 bases, with 9 bases between. CDR3 size: 12 residues. CDR1 SQVTM and CDR2 ANQGSEA come from the germline V gene. The CDR3 region is CSVARDYNEQFF. Here the CDR3 DNA reads TGCAGCGTCGCGCGTGACTACAATGAGCAGTTCTTC.

V and J are TRBV29-1 and TRBJ1-1, with TRBD1 matching over 8 bases. This CDR3 is built from 14 residues. J lost 3 bases, V lost 7 bases, and 10 bases had no gene match. Germline V gene sequence: CDR1 SQVTM, CDR2 ANQGSEA. CDR3 sequence reads: CSARETGADTEAFF. CDR3 DNA sequence: TGCAGCGCGCGAGAGACAGGGGCGGACACTGAAGCTTTCTTT. Full variable domain (missing parts from reference TRBV29-1 and TRBJ1-1): SAVISQKPSRDICQRGTSLTIQCQVDSQVTMMFWYRQQPGQSLTLIATANQGSEATYESGFVIDKFPISRPNLTFSTLTVSNMSPEDSSIYLCSARETGADTEAFFGQGTRLTVV.

V usage is TRBV7-9 and J usage is TRBJ2-3, with D unresolved. Germline V gene lookup returns CDR1 SEHNR and CDR2 FQNEAQ (reference sequence). Trimming took 5 bases from V and 0 from J, leaving 0 bases between them. This CDR3 has 11 residues. CDR3: CASSSTDTQYF. The CDR3 region has the DNA TGTGCCAGCAGCAGCACAGATACGCAGTATTTT.